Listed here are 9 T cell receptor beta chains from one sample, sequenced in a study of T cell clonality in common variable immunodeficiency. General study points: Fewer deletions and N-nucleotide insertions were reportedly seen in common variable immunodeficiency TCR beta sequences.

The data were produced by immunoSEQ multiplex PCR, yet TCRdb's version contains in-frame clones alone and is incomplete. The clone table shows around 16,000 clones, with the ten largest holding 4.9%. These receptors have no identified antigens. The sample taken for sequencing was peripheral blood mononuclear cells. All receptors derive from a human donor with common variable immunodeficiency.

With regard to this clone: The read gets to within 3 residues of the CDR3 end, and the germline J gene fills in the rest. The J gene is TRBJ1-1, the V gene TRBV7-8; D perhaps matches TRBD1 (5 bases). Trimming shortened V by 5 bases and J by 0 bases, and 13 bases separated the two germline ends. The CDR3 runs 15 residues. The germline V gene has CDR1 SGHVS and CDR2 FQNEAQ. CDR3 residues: CASSLSGGVNTEAFF. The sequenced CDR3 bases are TGTGCCAGCAGCCTCAGCGGGGGAGTGAACACTGAA.

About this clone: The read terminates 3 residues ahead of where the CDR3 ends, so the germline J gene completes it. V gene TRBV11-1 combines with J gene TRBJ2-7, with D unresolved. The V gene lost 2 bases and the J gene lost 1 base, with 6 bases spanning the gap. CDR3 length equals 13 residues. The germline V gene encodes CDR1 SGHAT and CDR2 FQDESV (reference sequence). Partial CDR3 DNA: TGTGCCAGCAGCTTAAGGTGGTCCTACGAG. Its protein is CASSLRWSYE. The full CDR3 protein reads CASSLRWSYEQYF.

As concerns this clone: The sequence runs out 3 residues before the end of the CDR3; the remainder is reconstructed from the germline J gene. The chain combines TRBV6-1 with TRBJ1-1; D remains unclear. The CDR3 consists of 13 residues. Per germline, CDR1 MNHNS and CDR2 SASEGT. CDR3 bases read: TGTGCCAGCAGTGAAAGGTCTAGCGGAGAA. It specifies CASSERSSGE. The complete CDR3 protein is CASSERSSGEAFF.

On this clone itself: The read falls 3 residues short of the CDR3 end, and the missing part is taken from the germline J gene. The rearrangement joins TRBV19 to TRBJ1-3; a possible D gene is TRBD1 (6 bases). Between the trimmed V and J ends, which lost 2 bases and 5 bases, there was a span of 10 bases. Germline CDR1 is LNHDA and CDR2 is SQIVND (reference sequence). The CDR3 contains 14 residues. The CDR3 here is CASSIWTERNTIYF. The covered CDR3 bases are TGTGCCAGTAGTATATGGACAGAAAGAAACACC.

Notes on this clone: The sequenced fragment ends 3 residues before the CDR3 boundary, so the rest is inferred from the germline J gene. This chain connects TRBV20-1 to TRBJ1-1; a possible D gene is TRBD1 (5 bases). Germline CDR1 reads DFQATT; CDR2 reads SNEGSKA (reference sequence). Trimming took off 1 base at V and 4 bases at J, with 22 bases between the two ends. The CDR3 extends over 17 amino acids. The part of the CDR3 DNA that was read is TGCAGTGCTAGAGTTGGTGTTAGTTACAGGTCGACCACTGAA. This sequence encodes CSARVGVSYRSTTE. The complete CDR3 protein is CSARVGVSYRSTTEAFF.

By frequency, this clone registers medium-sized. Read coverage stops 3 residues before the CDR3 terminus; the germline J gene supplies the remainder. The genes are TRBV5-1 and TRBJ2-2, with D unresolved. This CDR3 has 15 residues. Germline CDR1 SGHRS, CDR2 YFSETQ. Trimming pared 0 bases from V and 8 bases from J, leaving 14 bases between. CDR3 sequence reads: CASSLAPGSEGELFF. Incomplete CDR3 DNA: TGCGCCAGCAGCTTGGCTCCAGGTTCGGAAGGGGAG.

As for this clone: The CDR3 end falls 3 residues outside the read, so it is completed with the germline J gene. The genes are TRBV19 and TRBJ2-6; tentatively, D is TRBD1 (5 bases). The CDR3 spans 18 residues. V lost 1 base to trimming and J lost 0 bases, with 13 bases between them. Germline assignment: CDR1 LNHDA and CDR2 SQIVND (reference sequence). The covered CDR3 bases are TGTGCCAGTAGTATAGGGGGTGGACACCTCTCTGGGGCCAACGTC. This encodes CASSIGGGHLSGANV. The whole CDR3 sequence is CASSIGGGHLSGANVLTF.

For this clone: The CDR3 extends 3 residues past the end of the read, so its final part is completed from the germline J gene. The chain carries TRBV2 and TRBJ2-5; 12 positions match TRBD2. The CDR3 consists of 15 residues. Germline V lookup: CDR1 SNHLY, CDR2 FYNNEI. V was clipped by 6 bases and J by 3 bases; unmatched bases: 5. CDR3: CASRRLAGEEETQYF. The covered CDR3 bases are TGTGCCAGCAGGCGACTAGCGGGAGAGGAAGAGACC.

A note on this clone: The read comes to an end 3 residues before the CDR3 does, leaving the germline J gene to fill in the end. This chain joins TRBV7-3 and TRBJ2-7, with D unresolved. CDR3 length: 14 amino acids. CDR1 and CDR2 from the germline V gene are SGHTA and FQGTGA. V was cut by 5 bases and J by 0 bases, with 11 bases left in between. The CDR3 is CASSPHQDSYEQYF. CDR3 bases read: TGTGCCAGCAGCCCGCATCAGGACTCCTACGAG.